This T cell receptor (beta chain) was captured in a study of vaccination effects on CD4 cells after COVID-19. Overall study: The median interval between the second dose and post-vaccine sampling was 72 days.

Worth noting for this clone: Its antigen is as yet unknown.

V was shortened by 5 bases and J by 0 bases, with 5 bases between the two germline ends. This CDR3 comprises 14 residues. Germline CDR1 reads SEHNR; CDR2 reads FQNEAQ (reference sequence). Sequencing used immunoSEQ multiplex PCR; TCRdb keeps in-frame clones, though not all of them. The sample carries over 50,000 clones, less than 80% recorded once. Antigen-specific CD4+ T cell clonotypes were called by their expansion after viral peptide-pool culture in ViraFEST. Having been cultured for roughly 10 days, the cells underwent CD4+ T cell isolation. Two-dose vaccination with either BNT162b2 or mRNA-1273 was given to the participants. All vaccine recipients tested negative for nucleocapsid antibodies and had never contracted SARS-CoV-2 infection. Culturing of around 1.9 million PBMC per well took place with about 9 IU/ml IL-2 and 9.5 to 10 ug/ml peptides.

The sequenced sample was CD4+ T cells from PBMCs cultured with HCoV-229E spike peptides, obtained after COVID-19 vaccination. The source of this sequence is a human donor who received a COVID-19 vaccine. The V and J genes are TRBV7-9 and TRBJ2-6, with no clear D. The CDR3 is CASSHYSGANVLTF. CDR3 coding DNA: TGTGCCAGCAGCCATTACTCTGGGGCCAACGTCCTGACTTTC.